The next 18 T cell receptor beta chains were all read from a single sample in a study of T-cell reconstitution after alpha-beta-depleted transplantation in children. Library preparation (for TCRbeta) was performed with unique molecular identifiers. Each CDR3 protein gets one entry after TCRdb re-called the PCR reads with MiXCR. The sample records hundreds of thousands of distinct CDR3 sequences, around 16% being singletons. The sample consisted of PBMCs from the stem cell graft donor, taken from the stem cell graft. The receptors were sampled from a human donor who donated a stem cell graft to a child with acute myeloid leukemia.

This clonotype turned up a few times. The gene calls are TRBV20-1 and TRBJ2-6; D not certain. The CDR3 spans 15 residues. Germline V gives CDR1 DFQATT, CDR2 SNEGSKA (reference sequence). The V and J ends lost 3 bases and 2 bases respectively, with 11 bases between them. In nucleotides, the CDR3 is TGCAGTGCTAGTAACGTTGGCCCTGGGGCCAACGTCCTGACTTTC. This sequence encodes CSASNVGPGANVLTF.

The table lists this clonotype with a few counts. This chain links TRBV10-1 with TRBJ1-3; D ambiguous. This CDR3 has 14 amino acids. Deletions cut 3 bases from V and 0 bases from J, with 6 bases between. Per germline, CDR1 WNHNN and CDR2 SYGVQD (reference sequence). The CDR3 is CASSETVSGNTIYF. CDR3 bases: TGCGCCAGCAGTGAAACGGTCTCTGGAAACACCATATATTTT.

Many counts were recorded for this clonotype. The chain has TRBV20-1 and TRBJ1-3; D remains unclear. Germline V gives CDR1 DFQATT, CDR2 SNEGSKA (reference sequence). CDR3 length: 15 residues. The germline V and J ends were trimmed by 1 base and 3 bases, with 13 bases remaining between them. Here the CDR3 reads CSARVYGRDGNTIYF. CDR3 bases: TGCAGTGCTAGAGTGTATGGGCGGGATGGAAACACCATATATTTT.

In the case of this clonotype: It may be a read error: a sequence one base away is much more abundant. The V call is TRBV6-5, the J call TRBJ1-1; D perhaps matches TRBD1 (6 bases). This CDR3 spans 12 amino acids. From germline, CDR1 is MNHEY and CDR2 SVGAGI. The CDR3 reads CASSPGVTEASF. The CDR3 region has the DNA TGTGCCAGCAGTCCAGGGGTCACTGAAGCTTCCTTT.

This clonotype occurred many times. The CDR3 nucleotides are TGCAGTGCTAGCCCCGGACAGGGGCGGACTGAAGCTTTCTTT. Amino acid sequence: CSASPGQGRTEAFF. The chain carries TRBV20-1 and TRBJ1-1; 9 nucleotides match TRBD1. Looked up from germline, CDR1 is DFQATT and CDR2 is SNEGSKA (reference sequence). This CDR3 region has 14 residues. The J segment lost 5 bases and the V segment lost 3 bases, leaving 7 bases of the junction unmatched.

The sample holds a few counts of this clonotype. CDR3 nucleotide sequence: TGCAGTGCTAGAAGCCGTGTCGGGATAGATACGCAGTATTTT. Protein product: CSARSRVGIDTQYF. The V call is TRBV20-1, the J call TRBJ2-3, with D tentatively TRBD2 (5 bases). The germline CDR1 and CDR2 sequences are DFQATT and SNEGSKA (reference sequence). This CDR3 has 14 amino acids. Trimming removed 2 bases at V and 5 bases at J, with 14 bases between.

The table lists this clonotype with many counts. The chain employs TRBV27 and TRBJ1-6, with D possibly being TRBD1 (5 bases). The CDR3 has 17 amino acids. The germline V gene has CDR1 MNHEY and CDR2 SMNVEV (reference sequence). V shed 4 bases and J shed 7 bases, with 20 bases lying between them. CDR3: CASSSPLRGRRNSPLHF. For the CDR3, the DNA is TGTGCCAGCAGTTCCCCCCTGAGGGGACGGCGGAATTCACCCCTCCACTTT.

J is TRBJ2-5 and V is TRBV6-1; no firm D call. The V gene lost 5 bases and the J gene lost 1 base, with 11 bases spanning the gap. Per the germline V gene, CDR1 is MNHNS and CDR2 is SASEGT. CDR3 length: 14 amino acids. The CDR3 protein is CASSPSAGQETQYF. The CDR3 nucleotides read TGTGCCAGCAGTCCCAGCGCCGGCCAAGAGACCCAGTACTTC.

This clonotype was seen more than once but under ten times. This sequence joins TRBV20-1 and TRBJ1-5, with D perhaps TRBD1 (6 bases). The V end was cut by 5 bases, the J end by 3 bases, with 17 bases between. The CDR3 runs to 15 residues. Germline CDR1 is DFQATT and CDR2 is SNEGSKA (reference sequence). CDR3 sequence: CSAALKDSDNQPQHF. In DNA, the CDR3 is TGCAGTGCTGCATTAAAGGACAGCGACAATCAGCCCCAGCATTTT.

This clonotype was found many times. This chain uses TRBV20-1 with TRBJ1-6, with 7 bases identical to TRBD1. This CDR3 is 16 amino acids long. Germline assignment: CDR1 DFQATT and CDR2 SNEGSKA (reference sequence). V shed 3 bases and J 2 bases; nucleotides not matched to a gene: 7. The CDR3 DNA reads as TGCAGTGCTAGGTCGACAGGGCAAACCTATAATTCACCCCTCCACTTT. Its translation is CSARSTGQTYNSPLHF.

At least ten counts were recorded for this clonotype. The rearrangement joins TRBV20-1 to TRBJ1-5, with 7 bases that match TRBD1. Germline V gene data show CDR1 as DFQATT and CDR2 as SNEGSKA (reference sequence). V lost 2 bases and J lost 5; bases outside the gene matches: 9. This CDR3 spans 15 amino acids. The DNA of the CDR3 is TGCAGTGCTAGATTCCGGGACAGACCTTATCAGCCCCAGCATTTT. Amino acids: CSARFRDRPYQPQHF.

This clonotype was recorded at least ten times. The V and J genes are TRBV20-1 and TRBJ2-1, with D uncertain. V lost 3 bases to trimming and J lost 9 bases, with 15 bases between them. Germline V gives CDR1 DFQATT, CDR2 SNEGSKA (reference sequence). This CDR3 is 13 amino acids long. CDR3 amino acids: CSASGSFEIEQFF. CDR3 nucleotide sequence: TGCAGTGCTAGTGGAAGCTTCGAAATTGAGCAGTTCTTC.

The rearrangement uses TRBV7-9 and TRBJ1-2; 7 nucleotides match TRBD1. The CDR3 loop spans 14 amino acids. The germline V gene encodes CDR1 SEHNR and CDR2 FQNEAQ (reference sequence). V lost 6 bases to trimming and J lost 1 base; unmatched junction nucleotides: 5. This CDR3 reads CASSPRDSNYGYTF. CDR3 DNA sequence: TGTGCCAGCAGTCCCCGGGACAGTAACTATGGCTACACCTTC.

In its sample, this clonotype was seen a few times. The chain employs TRBV7-2 and TRBJ1-2; D remains ambiguous. This CDR3 contains 14 residues. Between the trimmed V and J ends, which lost 5 bases and 3 bases, there was a span of 13 bases. CDR1 and CDR2 (germline): SGHTA, FQGNSA. CDR3 region: CASSVVPEDYGYTF. The CDR3 DNA is TGTGCCAGCAGCGTTGTTCCGGAGGACTATGGCTACACCTTC.

This clonotype was recorded at least ten times. V usage is TRBV20-1 and J usage is TRBJ2-5, with 10 bases matching TRBD2. V lost 2 bases and J lost 7; bases outside the gene matches: 1. This CDR3 is built from 12 residues. Germline V gives CDR1 DFQATT, CDR2 SNEGSKA (reference sequence). For the CDR3, the DNA is TGCAGTGCTAGACTAGCGGGGGCGACCCAGTACTTC. Residues: CSARLAGATQYF.

The rearrangement links TRBV5-1 to TRBJ2-1, with D maybe TRBD1 (6 bases). V was pared by 4 bases and J by 0 bases, with 17 bases between. Germline-derived CDR1 and CDR2 are SGHRS and YFSETQ. This CDR3 contains 17 residues. CDR3 bases: TGCGCCAGCAGCCAACGGACAGATTTGTACTCCTACAATGAGCAGTTCTTC. Amino acid sequence: CASSQRTDLYSYNEQFF.

This clonotype has more than one count but fewer than ten. V usage is TRBV9 and J usage is TRBJ1-2; D possibly corresponds to TRBD1 (5 bases). Germline-derived CDR1 and CDR2 are SGDLS and YYNGEE. CDR3 size: 14 residues. The V and J ends lost 5 bases and 6 bases respectively, with 17 bases between them. The CDR3 nucleotides read TGTGCCAGCAGGCGAAACGAACAGGTGAATGGCTACACCTTC. It yields the protein CASRRNEQVNGYTF.

This clonotype occurred a few times. The rearrangement links TRBV20-1 to TRBJ2-4, with a tentative D call TRBD2 (6 bases). Germline loops: CDR1 DFQATT, CDR2 SNEGSKA (reference sequence). The V end lost 6 bases, the J end lost 0 bases, and 18 bases lay between the germline ends. The CDR3 is 16 residues long. The CDR3: CSAHAGTLVAKNIQYF. CDR3 sequence (DNA): TGCAGTGCGCACGCTGGGACTCTCGTAGCCAAAAACATTCAGTACTTC.